Following are 30 T cell receptor beta chains from one sample sequenced in a study of T cells after yellow fever vaccination. TCRdb reprocessed the 5' RACE reads with MiXCR, giving one entry per CDR3 protein. Altogether 400,000 or so distinct CDR3 sequences are present, 9.5% to 13% being singletons, with the ten largest covering less than 20%. Source: PBMCs, taken on the day of the first yellow fever vaccination. The receptors were sampled from a man aged 18 to 29 who received the YFV17D yellow fever vaccine.

Ten or more counts support this clonotype. The chain has TRBV7-9 and TRBJ1-6, with TRBD1 matching over 7 bases. From germline, CDR1 is SEHNR and CDR2 FQNEAQ (reference sequence). V was clipped by 5 bases and J by 8 bases; unmatched bases: 12. CDR3 length equals 16 residues. The CDR3 sequence: CASSPPGGVGYSPLHF. CDR3 sequence (DNA): TGTGCCAGCAGCCCCCCAGGGGGGGTGGGGTATTCACCCCTCCACTTT.

J is TRBJ2-2 and V is TRBV2; D is uncertain. From germline, CDR1 is SNHLY and CDR2 FYNNEI. This CDR3 comprises 14 residues. Trimming took 7 bases from V and 1 from J, leaving 10 bases between them. CDR3 residues: CASNKAGNTGELFF. As DNA, the CDR3 is TGTGCCAGCAACAAAGCAGGGAACACCGGGGAGCTGTTTTTT.

The chain recombines TRBV11-2 with TRBJ1-2, with 11 bases aligning to TRBD1. The germline V gene encodes CDR1 SGHAT and CDR2 FQNNGV. The V and J ends lost 4 bases and 14 bases, in that order; junction bases with no gene match: 9. This CDR3 region has 13 residues. CDR3 sequence (DNA): TGTGCCAGCAGCTCCCGGACAGGGGGCGCACGAACCTTC. Amino acids: CASSSRTGGARTF.

This rearrangement joins TRBV5-1 to TRBJ2-7, with 10 positions matching TRBD1. V was pared by 2 bases and J by 5 bases, with 7 bases of the junction left unmatched. The CDR3 is made up of 15 amino acids. The germline CDR1 and CDR2 sequences are SGHRS and YFSETQ. DNA of the CDR3: TGCGCCAGCAGCTTCGGGACAGGGGCCGTTAACGAGCAGTACTTC. This codes for CASSFGTGAVNEQYF. Full variable domain (remainder filled in from reference TRBV5-1 and TRBJ2-7): KAGVTQTPRYLIKTRGQQVTLSCSPISGHRSVSWYQQTPGQGLQFLFEYFSETQRNKGNFPGRFSGRQFSNSRSEMNVSTLELGDSALYLCASSFGTGAVNEQYFGPGTRLTVT.

The sample holds a few counts of this clonotype. J is TRBJ2-3 and V is TRBV11-2; TRBD2 is a possible D gene (5 bases). Trimming removed 5 bases from V and 0 bases from J, with 12 bases in between. CDR3 length: 15 residues. CDR1 SGHAT and CDR2 FQNNGV come from the germline V gene. CDR3 DNA sequence: TGTGCCAGCAGCCCTAGTAGCGCCAGCACAGATACGCAGTATTTT. Encoded protein: CASSPSSASTDTQYF. The complete variable domain, with remaining parts taken from reference TRBV11-2 and TRBJ2-3, reads EAGVAQSPRYKIIEKRQSVAFWCNPISGHATLYWYQQILGQGPKLLIQFQNNGVVDDSQLPKDRFSAERLKGVDSTLKIQPAKLEDSAVYLCASSPSSASTDTQYFGPGTRLTVL.

J is TRBJ1-4 and V is TRBV5-1; a weak D match, TRBD1 (5 bases). The CDR3 has 14 amino acids. The germline gives CDR1 SGHRS, CDR2 YFSETQ. V was trimmed by 4 bases and J by 7 bases, leaving 14 bases between them. The CDR3 sequence: CASSTGGISEKLFF. For the CDR3, the DNA is TGCGCCAGCAGCACAGGCGGGATTAGTGAAAAACTGTTTTTT. Full variable domain (remainder filled in from reference TRBV5-1 and TRBJ1-4): KAGVTQTPRYLIKTRGQQVTLSCSPISGHRSVSWYQQTPGQGLQFLFEYFSETQRNKGNFPGRFSGRQFSNSRSEMNVSTLELGDSALYLCASSTGGISEKLFFGSGTQLSVL.

In its sample, this clonotype was seen many times. This chain's CDR3 is CASSYLEEYFSGNTIYF. The DNA of the CDR3 is TGTGCCAGCAGTTACCTGGAGGAGTACTTCTCTGGAAACACCATATATTTT. The J gene is TRBJ1-3, the V gene TRBV6-5; unclear D gene. The CDR3 consists of 17 residues. Germline V gene data show CDR1 as MNHEY and CDR2 as SVGAGI. V lost 2 bases and J 0 bases, leaving 14 bases between the germline ends.

This sequence joins TRBV5-1 and TRBJ1-1; D not resolved. V was pared by 3 bases and J by 0 bases, with 12 bases between. The CDR3 loop spans 15 amino acids. Germline V gives CDR1 SGHRS, CDR2 YFSETQ. CDR3 sequence: CASSSRPAVNTEAFF. Written as DNA, the CDR3 is TGCGCCAGCAGCTCGAGACCGGCCGTGAACACTGAAGCTTTCTTT. Variable domain in full (rest from reference TRBV5-1 and TRBJ1-1): KAGVTQTPRYLIKTRGQQVTLSCSPISGHRSVSWYQQTPGQGLQFLFEYFSETQRNKGNFPGRFSGRQFSNSRSEMNVSTLELGDSALYLCASSSRPAVNTEAFFGQGTRLTVV.

The CDR3 DNA sequence: TGTGCCAGCAGCTTTGACGTATACGAGCAGTACTTC. Protein sequence: CASSFDVYEQYF. This chain links TRBV7-9 with TRBJ2-7; D remains ambiguous. CDR1 is SEHNR, CDR2 FQNEAQ, per germline (reference sequence). This CDR3 has 12 residues. The V end lost 3 bases, the J end lost 4 bases, and 7 bases lay between the germline ends.

In this sample, this clonotype turned up many times. V is TRBV12-3 or TRBV12-4 and J is TRBJ2-7; D not certain. The V gene lost 3 bases and the J gene lost 5 bases, with 14 bases spanning the gap. The CDR3 length is 14 residues. CDR3: CASSLGRNYHEQYV. In DNA form, the CDR3 reads TGTGCCAGCAGTTTGGGCAGAAACTACCACGAGCAGTACGTC.

This chain joins TRBV6-6 and TRBJ1-5; D possibly corresponds to TRBD1 (5 bases). Germline lookup yields CDR1 MNHNY and CDR2 SVGAGI (reference sequence). The CDR3 spans 13 residues. V lost 5 bases, J lost 6 bases, and 11 bases lay in between. DNA of the CDR3: TGTGCCAGCAGTCAGGGTTTTAGTCAGCCCCAGCATTTT. Encoded protein: CASSQGFSQPQHF.

This chain links TRBV12-3 or TRBV12-4 with TRBJ1-2, with D perhaps matching TRBD1 (5 bases). Trimming stripped 2 bases from V and 8 bases from J, with 15 bases between. The CDR3 totals 14 residues. This CDR3 is CASSLNGGFGGYTF. For the CDR3, the DNA is TGTGCCAGCAGTTTAAATGGGGGATTCGGCGGCTACACCTTC.

This clonotype showed up just a few times. The chain carries TRBV5-5 and TRBJ2-7, with 9 bases identical to TRBD1. The CDR3 extends over 13 amino acids. The V gene's germline CDR1 is SGHKS and CDR2 YYEKEE (reference sequence). V shed 2 bases, J shed 6 bases, and the junction held 3 bases outside the gene matches. The CDR3 DNA follows: TGTGCCAGCAGCTTTCTGGGACAGGGCGAGCAGTACGTC. Translation: CASSFLGQGEQYV.

This clonotype was observed at least ten times. The chain uses TRBV6-5 and TRBJ2-3, with 9 bases lining up with TRBD2. V gave up 4 bases and J gave up 5 bases; unmatched junction bases: 4. CDR3 size: 14 residues. From germline, CDR1 is MNHEY and CDR2 SVGAGI. The CDR3 nucleotides read TGTGCCAGCAGTTTCGCTAGCGGGGTAGATACGCAGTATTTT. Encoded protein: CASSFASGVDTQYF.

This clonotype has a handful of counts. The rearrangement links TRBV7-2 to TRBJ2-5, with D possibly matching TRBD1 (6 bases). The CDR3 totals 14 residues. Germline CDR1 reads SGHTA; CDR2 reads FQGNSA. The V gene lost 11 bases and the J gene lost 5 bases, with 21 bases spanning the gap. CDR3 protein: CAYSTGYRSETQYF. Here the CDR3 DNA reads TGTGCCTATAGTACAGGGTATCGGTCGGAGACCCAGTACTTC.

The chain carries TRBV6-1 and TRBJ1-2, with 9 positions matching TRBD1. Germline trimming cut 6 bases from V and 7 bases from J; bases unmatched to any gene: 6. Germline lookup yields CDR1 MNHNS and CDR2 SASEGT. CDR3 length: 13 amino acids. CDR3 bases: TGTGCCAGCAGGCTGACAGGGGGTGGTGGCTACACCTTC. Encoded protein: CASRLTGGGGYTF.

The gene calls are TRBV5-1 and TRBJ2-3, with a weak D call TRBD2 (6 bases). The CDR3 is 17 residues long. The V end lost 3 bases, the J end lost 1 base, and 18 bases lay between the germline ends. The germline gives CDR1 SGHRS, CDR2 YFSETQ. The CDR3 region is CASSSAVPGEGTDTQYF. The DNA for the CDR3 is TGCGCCAGCAGCTCGGCGGTGCCGGGGGAGGGCACAGATACGCAGTATTTT. The complete variable domain, with remaining parts taken from reference TRBV5-1 and TRBJ2-3, reads KAGVTQTPRYLIKTRGQQVTLSCSPISGHRSVSWYQQTPGQGLQFLFEYFSETQRNKGNFPGRFSGRQFSNSRSEMNVSTLELGDSALYLCASSSAVPGEGTDTQYFGPGTRLTVL.

This clonotype was picked up many times. The V gene is TRBV5-1, the J gene TRBJ2-1; D ambiguous. The length of the CDR3 is 16 residues. With 4 bases removed from V and 0 bases from J, the gap between germline ends came to 14 bases. Germline V lookup: CDR1 SGHRS, CDR2 YFSETQ. The CDR3 region has the DNA TGCGCCAGCAGCAATCTCCCGGTGAGCTCCTACAATGAGCAGTTCTTC. It translates to CASSNLPVSSYNEQFF.

The chain links TRBV4-3 to TRBJ1-5; 8 positions match TRBD1. Germline CDR1 and CDR2: LGHNA and YSLEER. V dropped 0 bases and J dropped 6; count of bases not matched to a gene: 7. This CDR3 contains 16 residues. Written as DNA, the CDR3 is TGCGCCAGCAGCCAAGACAGGGGGCTCGTCAGTCAGCCCCAGCATTTT. Translated, it gives CASSQDRGLVSQPQHF.

The genes are TRBV4-1 and TRBJ2-6; 8 positions match TRBD1. The CDR3 covers 14 residues. The trim removed 5 bases at V and 11 bases at J, leaving 8 bases unmatched. Looked up from germline, CDR1 is MGHRA and CDR2 is YSYEKL. This chain's CDR3 is CASSIYDRGDVLTF. CDR3 sequence (DNA): TGCGCCAGCAGCATATATGACAGGGGTGACGTCCTGACTTTC.

The V call is TRBV5-1, the J call TRBJ2-7; D is uncertain. CDR1 and CDR2 (germline): SGHRS, YFSETQ. V lost 0 bases and J 1 base, leaving 5 bases between the germline ends. This CDR3 region has 13 residues. DNA for the CDR3: TGCGCCAGCAGCTTGGCTCGATCCTACGAGCAGTACGTC. Protein product: CASSLARSYEQYV.

This clonotype was recorded a few times. CDR3 loop: CAVSLGHSTDTQYF. The CDR3 nucleotides are TGTGCCGTCAGTCTGGGGCATAGCACAGATACGCAGTATTTT. This chain links TRBV6-1 with TRBJ2-3; D possibly corresponds to TRBD1 (5 bases). V dropped 11 bases and J dropped 0 bases, with 15 bases sitting between them. CDR3 size: 14 residues. Per germline, CDR1 MNHNS and CDR2 SASEGT.

V usage is TRBV23-1 and J usage is TRBJ2-1; 12 positions agree with TRBD2. TRBV23-1 is identified as an open reading frame with a role that is uncertain. V lost 6 bases, J lost 4 bases, and 4 bases stayed unmatched. The CDR3 has 15 residues. The CDR3 DNA reads TGCGCCAGCAGAAGAGGGACTAGCGGGTACAATGAGCAGTTCTTC. Protein sequence: CASRRGTSGYNEQFF.

This clonotype was observed at least ten times. This chain joins TRBV12-3 or TRBV12-4 and TRBJ1-1, with unresolved D. V lost 7 bases and J lost 4, with 10 bases in between. The CDR3 consists of 12 residues. The chain's CDR3 is CASTTRATEAFF. The CDR3 coding sequence is TGTGCCAGCACCACTCGAGCCACTGAAGCTTTCTTT.

In its sample, this clonotype was seen a few times. The V call is TRBV24-1, the J call TRBJ2-3; perhaps TRBD2 as D (5 bases). In germline, CDR1 is KGHDR, CDR2 SFDVKD. The CDR3 has 13 residues. The ends were cut back, 4 bases at V and 5 bases at J, with 9 bases in the middle. The CDR3 is CATSEVEVDTQYF. The CDR3 coding sequence is TGTGCCACCAGTGAAGTGGAGGTAGATACGCAGTATTTT.

This chain uses TRBV18 with TRBJ2-5; unclear D gene. V dropped 2 bases and J dropped 5 bases, with 18 bases sitting between them. From germline, CDR1 is KGHSH and CDR2 LQKENI. CDR3 length: 16 amino acids. The CDR3: CASSPFPRQDRETQYF. The CDR3 DNA reads TGTGCCAGCTCACCATTTCCCCGCCAGGACCGCGAGACCCAGTACTTC.

This clonotype was counted only a few times. The chain uses TRBV2 and TRBJ2-4, with 13 bases fitting TRBD2. Germline-derived CDR1 and CDR2 are SNHLY and FYNNEI. The V gene end was trimmed by 3 bases and the J gene end by 0 bases; junction bases not matched to a gene: 8. The CDR3 runs 19 residues. CDR3 protein: CASSDPTSGGAVAKNIQYF. For the CDR3, the DNA is TGTGCCAGCAGTGACCCCACTAGCGGGGGGGCCGTAGCCAAAAACATTCAGTACTTC.

This clonotype was seen a few times. The V call is TRBV12-3 or TRBV12-4, the J call TRBJ1-1; D call uncertain. Trimming removed 1 base from V and 4 bases from J, with 7 bases in between. This CDR3 comprises 13 residues. The chain's CDR3 is CASSLGSRTEAFF. In DNA form, the CDR3 reads TGTGCCAGCAGTTTAGGGTCGCGCACTGAAGCTTTCTTT.

The rearrangement uses TRBV5-4 and TRBJ2-6; 7 bases line up with TRBD2. The junction had 10 bases not matched to a gene; V was cut back by 4 bases and J by 0 bases. Looked up from germline, CDR1 is SGHNT and CDR2 is YYREEE (reference sequence). This CDR3 has 18 residues. The CDR3 sequence is CASSSGAFLFSGANVLTF. Here the CDR3 DNA reads TGTGCCAGCAGCAGCGGGGCCTTCTTATTCTCTGGGGCCAACGTCCTGACTTTC.

This clonotype was counted many times. The rearrangement uses TRBV5-1 and TRBJ1-1; no clear D. Trimming removed 0 bases at V and 0 bases at J, with 3 bases between. The CDR3 is 13 residues long. Germline V gives CDR1 SGHRS, CDR2 YFSETQ. The CDR3 DNA reads TGCGCCAGCAGCTTGGCGGTGAACACTGAAGCTTTCTTT. Amino acid sequence: CASSLAVNTEAFF.